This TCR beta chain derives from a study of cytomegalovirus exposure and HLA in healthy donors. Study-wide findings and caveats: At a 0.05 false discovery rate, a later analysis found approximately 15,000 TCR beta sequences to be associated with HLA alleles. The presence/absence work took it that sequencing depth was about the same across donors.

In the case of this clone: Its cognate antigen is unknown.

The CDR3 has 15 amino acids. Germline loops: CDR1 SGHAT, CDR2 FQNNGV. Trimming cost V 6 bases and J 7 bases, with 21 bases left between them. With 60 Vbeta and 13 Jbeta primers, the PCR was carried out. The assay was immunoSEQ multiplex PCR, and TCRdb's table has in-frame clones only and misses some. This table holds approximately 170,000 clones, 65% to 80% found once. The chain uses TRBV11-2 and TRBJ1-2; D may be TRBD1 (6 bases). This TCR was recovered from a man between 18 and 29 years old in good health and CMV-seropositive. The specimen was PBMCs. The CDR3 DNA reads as TGTGCCAGCAGTCTAGCGGAGGGGGTTGAGGGTGGCTACACCTTC. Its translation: CASSLAEGVEGGYTF.